Described below is a single TCR beta chain sequence and its context. This table comes from immunoSEQ multiplex PCR, and its TCRdb copy is limited to in-frame clones, with some not included. The sample has 110,000 or so clones, 70% to 90% seen once. The data belong to a study of blood T cell repertoires in COVID-19. Trimming cost V 2 bases and J 8 bases, with 16 bases left between them. There are 16 residues in the CDR3. Germline V gives CDR1 SGHTA, CDR2 FQGTGA. This rearrangement joins TRBV7-3 to TRBJ1-6; possibly TRBD1 for D (6 bases). This receptor was identified in a woman in her seventies who had recovered from COVID-19. Sample: peripheral blood. In DNA form, the CDR3 reads TGTGCCAGCAGCTTACGGGGAGGGACAACCTATTCACCCCTCCACTTT. This translates into CASSLRGGTTYSPLHF.